This T cell receptor beta chain comes out of a study of T cell responses to AZD1222 COVID-19 vaccine. Broader study findings: Unmutated variant regions are reportedly targeted by nearly half of spike-specific TCRs.

To note about this clone: The target antigen is unknown.

Repertoires were generated with immunoSEQ multiplex PCR, while TCRdb's copy carries only in-frame clones and drops some. The table lists about 50,000 clones, approximately 88% of them singletons. The ends were cut back, 8 bases at V and 8 bases at J, with 13 bases in the middle. The CDR3 length is 12 residues. Per germline, CDR1 SGHAT and CDR2 FQNNGV. This specimen consisted of peripheral blood, obtained on day 0 of AZD1222 vaccination. The V call is TRBV11-2, the J call TRBJ2-1, with D possibly being TRBD2 (5 bases). The receptor comes from an adult in good health. DNA of the CDR3: TGTGCCAGCTTGAGGGCCGGAGATGAGCAGTTCTTC. It encodes CASLRAGDEQFF.